This is a list of T cell receptor beta chains from one sample in a study of blood T cells in healthy people across ages. TCRdb redid the calling of the 5' RACE reads with MiXCR, one entry per CDR3 protein. The sample contains fewer than 750,000 distinct CDR3 sequences, roughly 43% of which appear only once. The sequencing input was blood. Receptor source: a man older than 75 in good health. Each CDR3 is given with its conserved first and last residue. The order of the fields is J gene, V gene, D gene, clone size, CDR3 protein, CDR3 DNA. D genes are given only for firm matches. Rows give clone size only sometimes, using once, few, many, or a class for an expanded clone.

>TRBJ2-7|TRBV9|TRBD2|.
CASTPGGAGDYNEQYF
TGTGCCAGCACCCCCGGGGGAGCGGGAGACTACAATGAGCAGTACTTC
>TRBJ1-2|TRBV7-2|.|.
CASSTPRSARGLYGYTF
TGTGCCAGCAGCACCCCGAGGTCGGCCCGAGGCCTCTATGGCTACACCTTC
>TRBJ2-3|TRBV15|TRBD2|few
CATSGGTSGRTDTQYF
TGTGCCACCAGCGGAGGGACTAGCGGGAGAACAGATACGCAGTATTTT
>TRBJ2-7|TRBV28|TRBD2|.
CASSLWGDYSYEQYF
TGTGCCAGCAGTTTATGGGGGGACTACTCCTACGAGCAGTACTTC
>TRBJ2-7|TRBV21-1|.|.
CASRGGRIYYEQYF
TGTGCCAGCAGGGGAGGCCGGATTTATTACGAGCAGTACTTC
>TRBJ2-7|TRBV7-9|TRBD1|.
CASSPRTGPSDEQYF
TGTGCCAGCAGCCCGCGGACAGGGCCGTCTGACGAGCAGTACTTC
>TRBJ2-7|TRBV28|.|few
CASSLKGSSGEQYF
TGTGCCAGCAGTTTAAAGGGCAGCTCCGGCGAGCAGTACTTC
>TRBJ2-3|TRBV7-9|TRBD1|.
CASRPRQGGWRDTQYF
TGTGCCAGCAGACCTCGACAGGGGGGTTGGCGAGATACGCAGTATTTT
>TRBJ2-1|TRBV29-1|.|.
CSVEVGSDNEQFF
TGCAGCGTTGAAGTGGGTAGCGACAATGAGCAGTTCTTC
>TRBJ2-1|TRBV5-1|TRBD1|.
CASRPVYGTDPYNEQFF
TGCGCCAGCAGACCGGTTTACGGGACAGACCCATACAATGAGCAGTTCTTC
>TRBJ2-5|TRBV28|.|.
CASSLWGAGTQYF
TGTGCCAGCAGTTTATGGGGCGCCGGGACCCAGTACTTC
>TRBJ2-4|TRBV6-6|TRBD1|few
CTSRLSTGVAKNIQYF
TGTACCAGCAGGTTGAGCACAGGGGTAGCCAAAAACATTCAGTACTTC
>TRBJ2-1|TRBV20-1|.|.
CSALSAAHSYNEQFF
TGCAGTGCTTTGTCGGCGGCCCACTCCTACAATGAGCAGTTCTTC
>TRBJ2-1|TRBV3-1|.|.
CASSNRGGNYNEQFF
TGTGCCAGCAGCAACAGGGGGGGGAACTACAATGAGCAGTTCTTC
>TRBJ2-1|TRBV7-2|TRBD1|few
CASCPWDRPYNEQFF
TGTGCCAGCTGCCCCTGGGACAGGCCCTACAATGAGCAGTTCTTC
>TRBJ2-1|TRBV20-1|TRBD1|.
CSAITGQGLYNEQFF
TGCAGTGCTATTACGGGACAGGGGTTATACAATGAGCAGTTCTTC
>TRBJ2-6|TRBV18|TRBD1|.
CASSPLQGRSGANVLTF
TGTGCCAGCTCACCTTTACAGGGGAGATCTGGGGCCAACGTCCTGACTTTC
>TRBJ2-7|TRBV30|TRBD1|few
CAWSRQGTYEQYF
TGTGCCTGGAGCAGACAGGGTACCTACGAGCAGTACTTC
>TRBJ1-5|TRBV2|.|.
CASCFSSTVQPQHF
TGTGCCAGCTGTTTTTCGTCGACGGTTCAGCCCCAGCATTTT
>TRBJ2-1|TRBV29-1|.|few
CSVAHGGSQRDEQFF
TGCAGCGTTGCCCATGGGGGGTCCCAAAGGGATGAGCAGTTCTTC
>TRBJ2-5|TRBV20-1|.|.
CSAPPVRGVQETQYF
TGCAGTGCCCCCCCGGTGAGGGGGGTGCAAGAGACCCAGTACTTC
>TRBJ2-7|TRBV20-1|.|.
CSTHRDTRSSYEQYF
TGCAGTACACACCGCGATACTAGATCGAGCTACGAGCAGTACTTC
>TRBJ1-6|TRBV7-2|TRBD1|.
CASSYRQGNNSPLHF
TGTGCCAGCAGCTACCGACAGGGCAATAATTCACCCCTCCACTTT
>TRBJ1-2|TRBV6-5|TRBD1|.
CASSPRGTNYGYTF
TGTGCCAGCAGTCCCAGGGGGACTAACTATGGCTACACCTTC
>TRBJ2-7|TRBV5-1|.|few
CASSVGTSAGYEQYF
TGCGCCAGCAGCGTCGGGACTTCCGCGGGCTACGAGCAGTACTTC
>TRBJ2-7|TRBV27|.|.
CASSPYQQTYEQYF
TGTGCCAGCAGCCCATATCAACAAACCTACGAGCAGTACTTC
>TRBJ2-5|TRBV12-3/TRBV12-4|.|.
CASSRNREGQETQYF
TGTGCCAGCAGCCGGAACAGGGAGGGCCAAGAGACCCAGTACTTC
>TRBJ2-7|TRBV27|.|.
CATGGRRAYEQYF
TGTGCCACCGGTGGGCGGAGGGCCTACGAGCAGTACTTC
>TRBJ2-3|TRBV21-1|.|.
CASSKAYRRGRREGLDTQYF
TGTGCCAGCAGCAAAGCGTACAGGAGGGGGAGACGGGAGGGCCTAGATACGCAGTATTTT
>TRBJ2-3|TRBV6-5|.|many
CASSQSWGFTDTQYF
TGTGCCAGCAGCCAGAGCTGGGGGTTCACAGATACGCAGTATTTT
>TRBJ1-6|TRBV7-2|.|.
CASSLATRDNSPLHF
TGTGCCAGCAGCTTAGCCACCAGGGATAATTCACCCCTCCACTTT
>TRBJ2-7|TRBV4-3|TRBD1|.
CASSERQGTYEQYF
TGCGCCAGCAGCGAGAGACAGGGAACCTACGAGCAGTACTTC
>TRBJ1-5|TRBV20-1|.|.
CSISNSNQPQHF
TGCAGCATTTCCAATAGCAATCAGCCCCAGCATTTT
>TRBJ2-1|TRBV6-2/TRBV6-3|.|.
CASGGVYNEQFF
TGTGCCAGCGGGGGTGTGTACAATGAGCAGTTCTTC
>TRBJ2-1|TRBV15|.|.
CATSRAGSSNNEQFF
TGTGCCACCAGCAGGGCCGGGAGTTCCAACAATGAGCAGTTCTTC
>TRBJ2-5|TRBV7-2|.|.
CASSLGPGAEETQYF
TGTGCCAGCAGCTTAGGGCCGGGGGCGGAAGAGACCCAGTACTTC
>TRBJ2-7|TRBV20-1|TRBD2|.
CSALPSPGGGYEQYF
TGCAGTGCTCTCCCCTCCCCCGGCGGGGGTTACGAGCAGTACTTC
>TRBJ2-3|TRBV20-1|.|.
CSARGRRKWSTDTQYF
TGCAGTGCTAGAGGACGGCGGAAATGGAGCACAGATACGCAGTATTTT
>TRBJ2-6|TRBV7-3|.|.
CASSFTRAGANVLTF
TGTGCCAGCAGCTTTACAAGAGCTGGGGCCAACGTCCTGACTTTC
>TRBJ1-1|TRBV7-9|.|few
CASSLEGRVNTEAFF
TGTGCCAGCAGCTTAGAGGGGAGGGTAAACACTGAAGCTTTCTTT
>TRBJ2-1|TRBV2|.|.
CASSPDSNNEQFF
TGTGCCAGCAGTCCGGACAGTAACAATGAGCAGTTCTTC
>TRBJ2-1|TRBV20-1|.|.
CSARVPGRVYNEQFF
TGCAGTGCTAGAGTCCCCGGCAGGGTCTACAATGAGCAGTTCTTC
>TRBJ1-1|TRBV7-9|TRBD1|few
CASSPRDRVGTEAFF
TGTGCCAGCAGCCCCCGGGACAGGGTAGGAACTGAAGCTTTCTTT
>TRBJ2-1|TRBV4-2|.|.
CASIQGLGAEQFF
TGTGCCAGCATCCAAGGCTTGGGTGCTGAGCAGTTCTTC
>TRBJ2-2|TRBV29-1|TRBD1|few
CSVGDRGTNTGELFF
TGCAGCGTTGGGGACAGGGGCACGAACACCGGGGAGCTGTTTTTT
>TRBJ1-1|TRBV4-3|TRBD1|.
CASSQAGQGRLEAFF
TGCGCCAGCAGCCAAGCGGGACAGGGAAGGTTGGAAGCTTTCTTT
>TRBJ2-7|TRBV12-3/TRBV12-4|.|few
CASSRNDKPTTEQYF
TGTGCCAGCAGCCGGAACGACAAACCCACCACCGAGCAGTACTTC
>TRBJ2-7|TRBV20-1|.|.
CSASNHYEQYF
TGCAGTGCTAGTAACCACTACGAGCAGTACTTC
>TRBJ1-4|TRBV6-6|.|.
CASSQGTLLGKLFF
TGTGCCAGCAGTCAGGGGACCCTTCTGGGAAAACTGTTTTTT
>TRBJ2-7|TRBV7-2|.|few
CASSRPGDSYEQYF
TGTGCCAGCAGCCGCCCAGGGGATTCTTACGAGCAGTACTTC
>TRBJ2-5|TRBV10-3|TRBD1|.
CAISESSRAADRGQETQYF
TGTGCCATCAGTGAGTCTTCACGCGCGGCGGACAGGGGTCAAGAGACCCAGTACTTC
>TRBJ2-1|TRBV20-1|TRBD1|few
CSGRQGAVNEQFF
TGCAGTGGAAGACAGGGGGCCGTCAATGAGCAGTTCTTC
>TRBJ2-5|TRBV14|.|.
CASSQHPGAQGTQYF
TGTGCCAGCAGCCAACATCCAGGGGCGCAGGGGACCCAGTACTTC
>TRBJ1-5|TRBV6-6|.|.
CASSPGDSNQPQHF
TGTGCCAGCAGCCCCGGTGATAGCAATCAGCCCCAGCATTTT
>TRBJ1-2|TRBV12-3/TRBV12-4|.|.
CASSFGGMGYGYTF
TGTGCCAGCAGTTTTGGGGGTATGGGCTATGGCTACACCTTC